Each of the 20 T cell receptor beta chains below was sequenced from the same sample in a study of blood T cells in healthy people across ages. A second PCR of about 7 to 12 cycles used a sample-barcoded 5' primer and a J-beta primer mix. TCRdb redid the calling of the 5' RACE reads with MiXCR, one entry per CDR3 protein. The table has some 290,000 distinct CDR3 sequences, around 30% seen once; the top ten hold roughly 28%. The sample was blood. These receptors came from an older woman in good health.

J is TRBJ2-5 and V is TRBV18; TRBD2 matches at 9 bases. The DNA end is a closer match to TRBJ2-1, so the J assignment may be wrong. Germline values: CDR1 KGHSH, CDR2 LQKENI. This CDR3 spans 15 amino acids. CDR3 coding DNA: TGTGCCAGCTCACCACTAGCGGGGGTCTACAATGAGCAGTTCTTC. It encodes CASSPLAGVYNEQFF.

This clonotype was detected many times. V usage is TRBV9 and J usage is TRBJ2-5; TRBD2 agrees at 7 bases. V lost 0 bases, J lost 1 base, and 3 bases stayed unmatched. The CDR3 covers 15 residues. CDR1 is SGDLS and CDR2 is YYNGEE in the germline V gene. In nucleotides, the CDR3 is TGTGCCAGCAGCGTAGGTACTAGCGCCCAAGAGACCCAGTACTTC. The encoded protein is CASSVGTSAQETQYF.

A few counts support this clonotype. The chain recombines TRBV9 with TRBJ1-4, with unresolved D. Germline V CDR1 and CDR2: SGDLS, YYNGEE. The CDR3 runs to 16 residues. Trimming took off 2 bases at V and 0 bases at J, with 11 bases between the two ends. The CDR3 loop is CASSVREGSTNEKLFF. The CDR3 coding sequence is TGTGCCAGCAGCGTCCGAGAGGGTTCAACTAATGAAAAACTGTTTTTT.

Ten or more counts support this clonotype. The V gene is TRBV24-1, the J gene TRBJ2-1, with D unresolved. The CDR3 spans 17 residues. CDR1 and CDR2 (germline): KGHDR, SFDVKD. Between the trimmed V and J ends, which lost 8 bases and 11 bases, there was a span of 30 bases. The DNA for the CDR3 is TGTGCCACCACGTGTGGGTTTGGGCCCCAGTTCAGCAGGAAGCAGTTCTTC. Its protein is CATTCGFGPQFSRKQFF.

This clonotype was counted a few times. The chain carries TRBV3-1 and TRBJ2-5, with 9 positions matching TRBD1. The germline gives CDR1 LGHDT, CDR2 YNNKEL (reference sequence). Trimming took 1 base from V and 2 from J; bases not matched to a gene: 8. The CDR3 length is 17 residues. The CDR3 DNA sequence: TGTGCCAGCAGCCAAGCGGCCGGGACAGGGAGTCAAGAGACCCAGTACTTC. This sequence encodes CASSQAAGTGSQETQYF.

Concerning this clonotype: One junction end does not reproduce the germline sequence, and a read error may be involved. The chain couples TRBV7-2 to TRBJ2-5, with TRBD1 identical over 9 bases. Germline V lookup: CDR1 SGHTA, CDR2 FQGNSA. The CDR3 runs 14 residues. The CDR3 DNA reads as TGTGCCAGCGCGAACAGGGGGCCCGGAGAGACCCAGCACTTC. Amino acid sequence: CASANRGPGETQHF.

This clonotype was seen a few times. CDR3 protein: CASSLYGGGTEAFF. CDR3 bases: TGTGCCAGCAGTTTATATGGAGGGGGCACTGAAGCTTTCTTT. V gene TRBV28 combines with J gene TRBJ1-1; a possible D gene is TRBD1 (6 bases). The V gene lost 1 base and the J gene lost 4 bases, with 10 bases spanning the gap. Germline V gene data show CDR1 as MDHEN and CDR2 as SYDVKM. This CDR3 spans 14 amino acids.

The V gene is TRBV7-2, the J gene TRBJ1-4; D ambiguous. The CDR3 is 15 amino acids. V lost 1 base and J 5 bases, leaving 11 bases between the germline ends. Germline loops: CDR1 SGHTA, CDR2 FQGNSA. The CDR3 spells CASSLVWSENEKLFF. In nucleotides, the CDR3 is TGTGCCAGCAGCTTAGTGTGGTCGGAGAATGAAAAACTGTTTTTT.

The rearrangement links TRBV5-4 to TRBJ1-3; 7 bases map to TRBD1. CDR3 length: 15 residues. CDR1 and CDR2 from the germline V gene are SGHNT and YYREEE (reference sequence). Losses at the gene ends were 4 bases for V and 2 bases for J; bases not matched to a gene: 6. The chain's CDR3 is CASSTKTGTGNTIYF. CDR3 nucleotides: TGTGCCAGCAGCACGAAGACAGGGACTGGAAACACCATATATTTT.

This sequence joins TRBV2 and TRBJ1-2, with D possibly matching TRBD1 (5 bases). Per germline, CDR1 SNHLY and CDR2 FYNNEI. CDR3 length equals 14 residues. V lost 2 bases and J lost 2, with 9 bases in between. CDR3 DNA sequence: TGTGCCAGCAGTGAAAGGGGCCCCAACTATGGCTACACCTTC. Amino acids: CASSERGPNYGYTF. Filled out from reference TRBV2 and TRBJ1-2, the complete variable domain reads EPEVTQTPSHQVTQMGQEVILRCVPISNHLYFYWYRQILGQKVEFLVSFYNNEISEKSEIFDDQFSVERPDGSNFTLKIRSTKLEDSAMYFCASSERGPNYGYTFGSGTRLTVV.

The chain uses TRBV7-9 and TRBJ1-4; 9 positions match TRBD1. Germline CDR1 and CDR2: SEHNR and FQNEAQ (reference sequence). V shed 3 bases, J shed 7 bases, and the junction held 6 bases outside the gene matches. The CDR3 is made up of 15 amino acids. The chain's CDR3 is CASSLGQGRSEKLFF. In DNA form, the CDR3 reads TGTGCCAGCAGCTTGGGACAGGGAAGGAGTGAAAAACTGTTTTTT.

This chain uses TRBV24-1 with TRBJ2-5; D is perhaps TRBD2 (5 bases). The J call is uncertain, as TRBJ2-1 better fits the DNA end. The CDR3 totals 11 residues. Germline values: CDR1 KGHDR, CDR2 SFDVKD. CDR3 DNA sequence: TGTGCCACCAGTTGGGGAGATGAGCAGTTCTTC. Its protein product is CATSWGDEQFF.

V gene TRBV20-1 combines with J gene TRBJ2-4; TRBD1 is a possible D gene (7 bases). The CDR3 is 12 residues long. CDR1 and CDR2 from the germline V gene are DFQATT and SNEGSKA (reference sequence). V was shortened by 3 bases and J by 9 bases, with 12 bases between the two germline ends. The CDR3 DNA reads TGCAGTGCTAGCCCAGGGGGAGGCATTCAGTACTTC. Its protein product is CSASPGGGIQYF.

The V gene is TRBV14, the J gene TRBJ2-4; D unclear. This CDR3 is 16 amino acids long. Trimming shortened V by 0 bases and J by 8 bases, and 17 bases separated the two germline ends. The germline V gene encodes CDR1 SGHDN and CDR2 FVKESK. The DNA for the CDR3 is TGTGCCAGCAGCCAAGATTTAAGTCAGTTTCTTTACATTCAGTACTTC. Encoded protein: CASSQDLSQFLYIQYF.

This clonotype was seen more than once but under ten times. The rearrangement links TRBV4-2 to TRBJ2-2, with a weak D call TRBD2 (7 bases). Trimming removed 5 bases at V and 7 bases at J, with 17 bases between. The CDR3 consists of 15 residues. CDR1 and CDR2 (germline): LGHNA, YNFKEQ. The chain's CDR3 is CASSGGTSDGGELFF. CDR3 bases: TGTGCCAGCAGCGGGGGCACTAGCGATGGCGGGGAGCTGTTTTTT.

The J gene is TRBJ2-1, the V gene TRBV9; TRBD1 matches at 8 bases. The germline gives CDR1 SGDLS, CDR2 YYNGEE. This CDR3 is 15 amino acids long. V lost 4 bases to trimming and J lost 2 bases; unmatched junction nucleotides: 5. CDR3 in amino acids: CASSQTGETYNEQFF. CDR3 coding DNA: TGTGCCAGCAGCCAGACAGGGGAAACCTACAATGAGCAGTTCTTC.

In the case of this clonotype: Its ends do not fully match the called genes, so a read error is possible. The chain uses TRBV28 and TRBJ2-5; D could derive from TRBD1 or TRBD2 (6 bases each). The CDR3 loop spans 11 amino acids. Germline V gene data show CDR1 as MDHEN and CDR2 as SYDVKM. Written as DNA, the CDR3 is TGTGCCAGCAGTTTAAAGGGGGGTCGGTTCTTC. This gives the protein CASSLKGGRFF.

This clonotype was observed a handful of times. CDR3 in amino acids: CASSLSGVADTQYF. The CDR3 DNA is TGTGCCAGCAGTTTAAGCGGGGTGGCAGATACGCAGTATTTT. The J gene is TRBJ2-3, the V gene TRBV28; 7 bases match TRBD2. Germline CDR1 reads MDHEN; CDR2 reads SYDVKM. The CDR3 is 14 amino acids. With 2 bases clipped from V and 4 bases from J, the junction kept 3 bases outside the gene matches.

This clonotype came up a few times. The chain combines TRBV12-3 or TRBV12-4 with TRBJ2-7; D perhaps matches TRBD2 (6 bases). The ends were cut back, 3 bases at V and 2 bases at J, with 14 bases in the middle. The CDR3 sequence is 15 residues long. In DNA form, the CDR3 reads TGTGCCAGCAGTTTGGTATCACGGGAGACCTACGAGCAGTACTTC. Translated, it gives CASSLVSRETYEQYF.

The chain uses TRBV2 and TRBJ2-5; 7 bases match TRBD2. The better agreement between TRBJ2-1 and the DNA end casts doubt on the J call. CDR1 SNHLY and CDR2 FYNNEI come from the germline V gene. This CDR3 has 12 amino acids. This CDR3 reads CASGAGRYEQFF. The CDR3 DNA reads as TGTGCCAGCGGAGCGGGACGGTATGAGCAGTTCTTC.